Presented here are 8 T cell receptor beta chains from one specimen sequenced in a study of shared clonotypes between healthy human individuals (dated by TCRdb to 2018 to 2020). Preparation of the library involved the immunoSEQ multiplex PCR assay. The immuneACCESS repertoire file appears here via TCRdb, limited to in-frame rearrangements. These files lack a portion of the clones; in checked studies, under half of the deficit traces to unresolved V genes, and the cause of the others is not known. Here the sample has 1.6 million or so clones; 98% occur a single time. Around 0.33% of the sample rests with the top ten. The specimen was naive CD4+ T cells sorted from blood. The sample's cell subset or site label, decoded: CD45RA+ positively selected. The receptors were gathered from a man aged 25 to 40 in good health.

This chain links TRBV10-1 with TRBJ2-5; 10 bases are shared with TRBD2. Germline CDR1 WNHNN, CDR2 SYGVQD (reference sequence). There are 17 residues in the CDR3. The ends lost 2 bases at V and 4 bases at J; junction bases unmatched: 10. CDR3 DNA sequence: TGCGCCAGCAGTGAGGCTCTAGCGGGAGTCGACGGAGAGACCCAGTACTTC. The encoded protein is CASSEALAGVDGETQYF.

Here the CDR3 reads CASSPGTFRNQPQHF. In nucleotides, the CDR3 is TGTGCCAGCAGCCCGGGGACATTTCGCAATCAGCCCCAGCATTTT. V and J are TRBV7-2 and TRBJ1-5, with D possibly being TRBD1 (6 bases). Germline V gives CDR1 SGHTA, CDR2 FQGNSA. V was pared by 5 bases and J by 2 bases, with 13 bases between. The CDR3 spans 15 residues.

The chain carries TRBV6-4 and TRBJ2-3; no reliable D call. Germline assignment: CDR1 MRHNA and CDR2 SNTAGT. This CDR3 has 11 amino acids. V was trimmed by 2 bases and J by 6 bases, leaving 3 bases between them. CDR3 DNA: TGTGCCAGCAGTGACCGTGATACGCAGTATTTT. Translated, it gives CASSDRDTQYF.

Details on this clone: The same CDR3 can be traced to other DNA sequences in this sample. The rearrangement links TRBV6-5 to TRBJ1-1; D is uncertain. The length of the CDR3 is 11 residues. CDR1 is MNHEY and CDR2 is SVGAGI in the germline V gene. Trimming left V 2 bases short and J 8 bases short, with 6 bases between. CDR3 amino acids: CASSYGGEAFF. The CDR3, as DNA: TGTGCCAGCAGTTACGGAGGAGAAGCTTTCTTT.

The rearrangement uses TRBV7-6 and TRBJ1-4, with D possibly matching TRBD1 (6 bases). CDR1 and CDR2 (germline): SGHVS, FNYEAQ. There are 15 residues in the CDR3. V was pared by 4 bases and J by 0 bases, with 9 bases between. The CDR3 loop is CASSSPGATNEKLFF. CDR3 coding DNA: TGTGCCAGCAGCTCACCAGGGGCAACTAATGAAAAACTGTTTTTT.

This chain connects TRBV7-2 to TRBJ2-5, with a tentative D call TRBD1 (6 bases). The CDR3 runs to 17 residues. Deletions cut 1 base from V and 5 bases from J, with 20 bases between. The V gene's germline CDR1 is SGHTA and CDR2 FQGNSA. DNA for the CDR3: TGTGCCAGCAGCTTAGAAGTACAGGGCCTTGGTGCGGAGACCCAGTACTTC. Its protein product is CASSLEVQGLGAETQYF.

This clone occurred once. V usage is TRBV29-1 and J usage is TRBJ1-2, with D possibly matching TRBD1 (6 bases). V was trimmed by 6 bases and J by 6 bases, leaving 26 bases between them. Germline values: CDR1 SQVTM, CDR2 ANQGSEA. The CDR3 loop spans 16 amino acids. The CDR3 here is CSVGDEMGQPGDGYTF. As DNA, the CDR3 is TGCAGCGTCGGGGACGAAATGGGACAACCCGGGGATGGCTACACCTTC.

The chain joins TRBV5-1 to TRBJ2-5, with 8 bases aligning to TRBD1. The CDR3 sequence is 17 residues long. The germline gives CDR1 SGHRS, CDR2 YFSETQ. The ends lost 0 bases at V and 1 base at J; junction bases unmatched: 8. The CDR3 DNA reads as TGCGCCAGCAGCTTGGATAACTCCGGGACAGGCCAAGAGACCCAGTACTTC. Protein product: CASSLDNSGTGQETQYF.